This T cell receptor (beta chain) was identified in a study of regulatory T cells in long-lasting Graves disease. Study-level points and caveats: There was favoring of TRBV28, TRBJ1-2 and TRBJ2-5 in persistent disease. TCR diversity was lower in persistent than newly diagnosed Graves' disease.

The ends lost 5 bases at V and 8 bases at J; junction bases unmatched: 18. This CDR3 comprises 18 residues. HTBI primers from iRepertoire and Arm-PCR of CDR3 regions yielded the TCR beta libraries. TCRdb re-called the multiplex PCR reads with MiXCR, one entry per CDR3 protein. The sample yields approximately 440,000 distinct CDR3 sequences, 15% to 20% seen once. The sample holds a few counts of this clonotype. Its antigen is not identified. The time point here: newly diagnosed GD, antithyroid drugs for less than 3 months. There was RNA extracted from PBMCs, and the TCR library was made from it. This sample also appeared in a second study, on T cells in Graves' hyperthyroidism and ophthalmopathy. As that report states: During a first-round RT-PCR of the TCR CDR3, the HTBI primer set was used.

The clonotype comes from a man aged 40-55 years with Graves disease. The chain recombines TRBV12-3 or TRBV12-4 with TRBJ2-1; 10 nucleotides line up with TRBD2. This material consisted of peripheral blood mononuclear cells (PBMCs), taken at new diagnosis, from a patient treated with antithyroid drugs. CDR3 sequence reads: CASSLGLAGEPLSDEQFF. For the CDR3, the DNA is TGTGCCAGCAGTCTGGGCCTAGCGGGAGAGCCGTTGAGCGATGAGCAGTTCTTC.